Each of the 16 T cell receptor beta chains below was sequenced from the same sample in a study of blood T cell repertoires in COVID-19. Assay used: immunoSEQ multiplex PCR; TCRdb lists only in-frame clones, some missing. The sample carries about 190,000 clones, about 88% recorded once. Sequences were obtained from peripheral blood. These TCRs come from a man younger than 45 with active or convalescent COVID-19.

This clone was detected once. The sample carries other DNA sequences with the same CDR3. The J gene is TRBJ1-5, the V gene TRBV27; the match to TRBD1 covers 7 bases. Germline CDR1 MNHEY, CDR2 SMNVEV (reference sequence). With V trimmed by 4 bases and J by 4 bases, 1 base remained unmatched. CDR3 length equals 13 residues. CDR3 sequence: CASSSRGNQPQHF. CDR3 DNA sequence: TGTGCCAGCAGTTCCAGGGGGAATCAGCCCCAGCATTTT.

This chain connects TRBV7-9 to TRBJ1-4; 7 nucleotides agree with TRBD1. CDR3 length: 17 residues. Looked up from germline, CDR1 is SEHNR and CDR2 is FQNEAQ (reference sequence). The trim removed 1 base at V and 6 bases at J, leaving 11 bases unmatched. CDR3 nucleotide sequence: TGTGCCAGCAGCTTAGGGGGACAGCCCGAGGAGTATGAAAAACTGTTTTTT. This encodes CASSLGGQPEEYEKLFF.

V is TRBV4-1 and J is TRBJ2-1, with 15 bases aligning to TRBD2. The CDR3 runs 21 residues. Germline V gene lookup returns CDR1 MGHRA and CDR2 YSYEKL. V shed 4 bases, J shed 1 base, and the junction held 14 bases outside the gene matches. The CDR3 DNA is TGCGCCAGCAGCCGACTAAGTGGGGGACTAGCGGGAGGAGGGTCCTACAATGAGCAGTTCTTC. Translated, it gives CASSRLSGGLAGGGSYNEQFF.

The rearrangement links TRBV2 to TRBJ1-4; 8 bases fit TRBD1. The CDR3 covers 15 residues. Germline lookup yields CDR1 SNHLY and CDR2 FYNNEI. Losses at the gene ends were 8 bases for V and 8 bases for J; bases not matched to a gene: 13. DNA of the CDR3: TGTGCCAGCGAAGATCGACAGGGGCGGCGGGAAAAACTGTTTTTT. Amino acid sequence: CASEDRQGRREKLFF.

The chain carries TRBV6-2 or TRBV6-3 and TRBJ1-6, with TRBD1 matching over 8 bases. The length of the CDR3 is 14 residues. Germline-derived CDR1 and CDR2 are MNHEY and SVGEGT. V lost 2 bases to trimming and J lost 9 bases; unmatched junction nucleotides: 3. CDR3 amino acids: CASSYQGARSPLHF. The DNA of the CDR3 is TGTGCCAGCAGTTACCAGGGGGCACGTTCACCCCTCCACTTT.

The V and J genes are TRBV6-5 and TRBJ1-3, with a possible D match to TRBD1 (6 bases). The CDR3 has 14 amino acids. V gave up 2 bases and J gave up 4 bases, with 9 bases separating them. Germline CDR1 reads MNHEY; CDR2 reads SVGAGI. The CDR3 coding sequence is TGTGCCAGCAGTTACATAACAGGGGGAAACACCATATATTTT. Translated: CASSYITGGNTIYF.

This clone was detected a few times. The chain couples TRBV15 to TRBJ1-5; TRBD1 might be the D (5 bases). Trimming removed 5 bases from V and 3 bases from J, with 17 bases in between. This CDR3 region has 16 residues. The germline V gene encodes CDR1 LNHNV and CDR2 YYDKDF (reference sequence). The chain's CDR3 is CATSPSQIGANQPQHF. The CDR3 region has the DNA TGTGCCACCAGCCCATCCCAGATAGGGGCCAATCAGCCCCAGCATTTT.

The chain joins TRBV10-3 to TRBJ2-3; 12 nucleotides align to TRBD1. Trimming at V came to 2 bases and at J to 6 bases, leaving 6 bases not matched to a gene. There are 16 residues in the CDR3. Germline V gene sequence: CDR1 ENHRY, CDR2 SYGVKD. The CDR3 nucleotides read TGTGCCATCAGTGAGCTGCCGGGACAGGGGGCGGATACGCAGTATTTT. The encoded protein is CAISELPGQGADTQYF.

The chain has TRBV6-6 and TRBJ2-7; D might be TRBD2 (6 bases). Germline lookup yields CDR1 MNHNY and CDR2 SVGAGI (reference sequence). This CDR3 has 15 amino acids. Between the trimmed V and J ends, which lost 6 bases and 2 bases, there was a span of 17 bases. The CDR3 bases are TGTGCCAGCAGCCAAGGGATTGCGGGGCCCTACGAGCAGTACGTC. Protein product: CASSQGIAGPYEQYV.

In DNA, the CDR3 is TGCGCCAGCAGTGAGTCGAAGGGCGAGGAGCGGGAGGGACGGGTCACCGGGGAGCTGTTTTTT. It is translated as CASSESKGEEREGRVTGELFF. V usage is TRBV10-1 and J usage is TRBJ2-2, with 10 bases aligning to TRBD2. J gave up 4 bases and V 0 bases, and 17 bases lay outside the gene matches. CDR3 length: 21 residues. Germline V CDR1 and CDR2: WNHNN, SYGVQD (reference sequence).

A few counts support this clone. The chain uses TRBV20-1 and TRBJ1-5; D gene uncertain. The CDR3 is 13 residues long. The germline gives CDR1 DFQATT, CDR2 SNEGSKA (reference sequence). V lost 3 bases to trimming and J lost 4 bases, with 10 bases between them. CDR3 amino acids: CSASALMNQPQHF. CDR3 nucleotide sequence: TGCAGTGCTAGTGCGCTAATGAATCAGCCCCAGCATTTT.

The V and J genes are TRBV30 and TRBJ2-2, with TRBD1 as a possible D gene (5 bases). The CDR3 extends over 15 amino acids. Germline CDR1 reads GTSNPN; CDR2 reads SVGIG (reference sequence). Trimming shortened V by 4 bases and J by 1 base, and 13 bases separated the two germline ends. The CDR3 DNA sequence: TGTGCCTGGAACCTAGGGGCGAGGAACACCGGGGAGCTGTTTTTT. Amino acid sequence: CAWNLGARNTGELFF.

The genes are TRBV6-2 or TRBV6-3 and TRBJ1-2; 9 bases match TRBD1. CDR1 and CDR2 from the germline V gene are MNHEY and SVGEGT. The length of the CDR3 is 16 residues. Germline trimming cut 2 bases from V and 10 bases from J; bases unmatched to any gene: 14. CDR3 DNA sequence: TGTGCCAGCAGTTACCACCCGACCACCCGGACAGGGGACTACACCTTC. Residues: CASSYHPTTRTGDYTF.

The V call is TRBV5-1, the J call TRBJ1-1, with TRBD1 matching 10 bases. The germline CDR1 and CDR2 sequences are SGHRS and YFSETQ. The CDR3 length is 15 residues. V was clipped by 1 base and J by 5 bases; unmatched bases: 5. The CDR3 region is CASSLRQGAYTEAFF. The CDR3 nucleotides are TGCGCCAGCAGCTTGAGACAGGGGGCTTATACTGAAGCTTTCTTT.

The gene calls are TRBV3-1 (or the pseudogene TRBV3-2) and TRBJ2-5; D is unclear. The CDR3 covers 13 residues. From germline, CDR1 is LGHDT and CDR2 YNNKEL (reference sequence). Deletions cut 0 bases from V and 5 bases from J, with 7 bases between. CDR3 DNA: TGTGCCAGCAGCCAAGATACTCGGGAGACCCAGTACTTC. It codes for CASSQDTRETQYF.

V usage is TRBV24-1 and J usage is TRBJ2-1; 10 bases match TRBD2. CDR3 size: 17 residues. Germline V lookup: CDR1 KGHDR, CDR2 SFDVKD. V gave up 0 bases and J gave up 8 bases; unmatched junction bases: 9. DNA for the CDR3: TGTGCCACCAGTGATTTGCCCGCTAGCGGGAGACTGGATGAGCAGTTCTTC. Translating it yields CATSDLPASGRLDEQFF.